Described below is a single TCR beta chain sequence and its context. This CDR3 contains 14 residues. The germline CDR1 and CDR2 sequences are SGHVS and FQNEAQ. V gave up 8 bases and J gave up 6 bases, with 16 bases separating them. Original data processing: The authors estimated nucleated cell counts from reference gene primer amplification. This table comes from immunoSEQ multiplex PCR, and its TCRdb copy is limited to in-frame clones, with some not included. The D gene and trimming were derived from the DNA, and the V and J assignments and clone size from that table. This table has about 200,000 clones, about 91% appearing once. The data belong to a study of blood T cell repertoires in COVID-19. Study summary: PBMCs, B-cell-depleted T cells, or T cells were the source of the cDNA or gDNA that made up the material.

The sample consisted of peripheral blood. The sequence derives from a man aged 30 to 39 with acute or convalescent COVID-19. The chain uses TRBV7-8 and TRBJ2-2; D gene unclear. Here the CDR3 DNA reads TGTGCCAGCTCTTCTGTCGTATCTGCCGGGGAGCTGTTTTTT. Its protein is CASSSVVSAGELFF.